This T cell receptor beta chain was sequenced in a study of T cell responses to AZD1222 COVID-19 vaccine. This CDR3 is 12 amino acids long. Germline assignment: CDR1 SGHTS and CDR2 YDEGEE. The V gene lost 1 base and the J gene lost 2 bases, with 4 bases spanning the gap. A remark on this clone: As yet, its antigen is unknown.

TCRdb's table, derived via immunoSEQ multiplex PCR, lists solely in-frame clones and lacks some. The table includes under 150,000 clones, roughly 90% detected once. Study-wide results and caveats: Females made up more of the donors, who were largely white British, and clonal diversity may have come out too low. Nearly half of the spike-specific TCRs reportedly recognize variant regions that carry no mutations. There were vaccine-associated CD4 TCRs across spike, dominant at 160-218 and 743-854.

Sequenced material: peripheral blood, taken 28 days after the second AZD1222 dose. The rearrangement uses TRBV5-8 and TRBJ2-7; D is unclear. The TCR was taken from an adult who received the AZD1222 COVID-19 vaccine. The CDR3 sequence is CASSLLAYEQYF. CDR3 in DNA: TGTGCCAGCAGCTTGCTCGCCTACGAGCAGTACTTC. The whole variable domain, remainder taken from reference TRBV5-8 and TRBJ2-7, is EAGVTQSPTHLIKTRGQQATLRCSPISGHTSVYWYQQALGLGLQFLLWYDEGEERNRGNFPPRFSGRQFPNYSSELNVNALELEDSALYLCASSLLAYEQYFGPGTRLTVT.